The next 13 T cell receptor beta chains were all read from a single sample in a study of OX40 agonist ivuxolimab in advanced cancers. TCRdb keeps only in-frame clones here, not all; method: immunoSEQ multiplex PCR. Here the sample spans about 95,000 clones, around 85% being singletons. Sequencing used CD4+ or CD8+ T cells sorted from blood, obtained in a trial of the OX40 agonist ivuxolimab. These receptors came from an adult with an advanced solid tumor such as melanoma, head and neck, liver or kidney cancer.

This clone has only one observation. The V gene is TRBV5-5, the J gene TRBJ1-5, with 12 bases aligning to TRBD1. Trimming removed 5 bases from V and 1 base from J; junction bases left unmatched: 10. Germline CDR1 SGHKS, CDR2 YYEKEE (reference sequence). CDR3 length: 18 residues. The CDR3 DNA follows: TGTGCCAGCAGTCGTTCCGGGACAGGGGGCGTCAGCAATCAGCCCCAGCATTTT. Its protein is CASSRSGTGGVSNQPQHF.

The chain has TRBV4-3 and TRBJ1-4; D remains ambiguous. Germline assignment: CDR1 LGHNA and CDR2 YSLEER. CDR3 length: 13 amino acids. Trimming cost V 2 bases and J 8 bases, with 9 bases left between them. This chain's CDR3 is CASSQRRAEKLFF. The CDR3 DNA is TGCGCCAGCAGCCAACGTAGAGCCGAAAAACTGTTTTTT.

Written as DNA, the CDR3 is TGTGCCAGCAGAACAGACCAGGGGGGGCTCACTGAAGCTTTCTTT. Its translation: CASRTDQGGLTEAFF. V gene TRBV25-1 combines with J gene TRBJ1-1; 7 bases align to TRBD1. Germline values: CDR1 MGHDK, CDR2 SYGVNS. The CDR3 is 15 residues long. Unmatched junction bases numbered 11, after V lost 6 bases and J lost 4 bases. The whole variable domain, filled in from reference TRBV25-1 and TRBJ1-1, reads EADIYQTPRYLVIGTGKKITLECSQTMGHDKMYWYQQDPGMELHLIHYSYGVNSTEKGDLSSESTVSRIRTEHFPLTLESARPSHTSQYLCASRTDQGGLTEAFFGQGTRLTVV.

The gene calls are TRBV4-1 and TRBJ2-1; D is unresolved. The V end was cut by 1 base, the J end by 8 bases, with 12 bases between. Germline V gene data show CDR1 as MGHRA and CDR2 as YSYEKL. This CDR3 spans 14 amino acids. The CDR3 is CASSQALLADEQFF. The DNA for the CDR3 is TGCGCCAGCAGCCAAGCCCTCCTGGCGGATGAGCAGTTCTTC.

The chain couples TRBV5-1 to TRBJ2-1; 9 bases are a match to TRBD1. J lost 9 bases, V lost 4 bases, and 8 bases had no gene match. The CDR3 has 14 residues. Germline V gives CDR1 SGHRS, CDR2 YFSETQ. The CDR3 loop reads CASSLTGGIGEQFF. The CDR3 region has the DNA TGCGCCAGCAGCCTGACAGGGGGGATTGGTGAGCAGTTCTTC. The entire variable domain, with the rest obtained from reference TRBV5-1 and TRBJ2-1, is as follows: KAGVTQTPRYLIKTRGQQVTLSCSPISGHRSVSWYQQTPGQGLQFLFEYFSETQRNKGNFPGRFSGRQFSNSRSEMNVSTLELGDSALYLCASSLTGGIGEQFFGPGTRLTVL.

The chain is built from TRBV19 and TRBJ2-2; perhaps TRBD1 as D (7 bases). V was pared by 1 base and J by 7 bases, with 19 bases between. Germline values: CDR1 LNHDA, CDR2 SQIVND (reference sequence). The CDR3 covers 17 residues. The CDR3 is CASSIAEGSAGGGELFF. The CDR3 nucleotides read TGTGCCAGTAGTATAGCGGAGGGAAGTGCAGGGGGCGGGGAGCTGTTTTTT.

This chain uses TRBV4-3 with TRBJ2-3; no clear D. CDR3 length: 13 residues. The ends were cut back, 1 base at V and 4 bases at J, with 6 bases in the middle. CDR1 and CDR2 (germline): LGHNA, YSLEER. The CDR3 sequence: CASSQGTPDTQYF. The CDR3 coding sequence is TGCGCCAGCAGCCAAGGGACGCCAGATACGCAGTATTTT.

This clone was seen once. The V and J genes are TRBV5-1 and TRBJ2-5, with D perhaps matching TRBD2 (6 bases). Germline loops: CDR1 SGHRS, CDR2 YFSETQ. The CDR3 sequence is 14 residues long. V lost 3 bases and J 4 bases, leaving 13 bases between the germline ends. The CDR3 DNA reads as TGCGCCAGCAGCTCGGGGGTTTCGGGAGAGACCCAGTACTTC. As protein: CASSSGVSGETQYF.

The chain is built from TRBV28 and TRBJ2-7; D is tentatively TRBD1 or TRBD2 (6 bases each). The germline V gene encodes CDR1 MDHEN and CDR2 SYDVKM. The CDR3 spans 15 residues. Trimming cost V 7 bases and J 0 bases, with 16 bases left between them. The CDR3 is CASTLGGGSSYEQYF. The CDR3 DNA follows: TGTGCCAGCACCCTGGGGGGCGGAAGCTCCTACGAGCAGTACTTC.

A single count supports this clone. The rearrangement joins TRBV15 to TRBJ2-3; D tentatively fits TRBD1 or TRBD2 (5 bases each). The germline gives CDR1 LNHNV, CDR2 YYDKDF (reference sequence). The CDR3 consists of 14 residues. Trimming shortened V by 5 bases and J by 5 bases, and 14 bases separated the two germline ends. The CDR3 region is CATSRGSMGDTQYF. For the CDR3, the DNA is TGTGCCACCAGCCGGGGCTCCATGGGAGATACGCAGTATTTT.

The CDR3 sequence is CATRETGLRYEQYF. In DNA form, the CDR3 reads TGTGCCACCAGGGAGACAGGGCTAAGGTACGAGCAGTACTTC. This rearrangement joins TRBV6-5 to TRBJ2-7; TRBD1 matches 7 bases. CDR1 and CDR2 (germline): MNHEY, SVGAGI. V shed 10 bases and J 4 bases; nucleotides not matched to a gene: 13. CDR3 length: 14 amino acids.

The rearrangement links TRBV10-3 to TRBJ2-5; D gene unclear. The germline V gene encodes CDR1 ENHRY and CDR2 SYGVKD. V lost 3 bases and J 0 bases, leaving 11 bases between the germline ends. The CDR3 runs 15 residues. The CDR3 sequence is CAISDAAMNQETQYF. The CDR3 DNA reads TGTGCCATCAGTGACGCCGCGATGAACCAAGAGACCCAGTACTTC.

CDR3 amino acids: CASSRVLGDTQYF. The CDR3 nucleotides read TGTGCCAGCAGTCGGGTCCTAGGCGATACGCAGTATTTT. The gene calls are TRBV28 and TRBJ2-3; D is undetermined. The CDR3 is made up of 13 amino acids. Germline-derived CDR1 and CDR2 are MDHEN and SYDVKM. Trimming took off 5 bases at V and 6 bases at J, with 12 bases between the two ends.